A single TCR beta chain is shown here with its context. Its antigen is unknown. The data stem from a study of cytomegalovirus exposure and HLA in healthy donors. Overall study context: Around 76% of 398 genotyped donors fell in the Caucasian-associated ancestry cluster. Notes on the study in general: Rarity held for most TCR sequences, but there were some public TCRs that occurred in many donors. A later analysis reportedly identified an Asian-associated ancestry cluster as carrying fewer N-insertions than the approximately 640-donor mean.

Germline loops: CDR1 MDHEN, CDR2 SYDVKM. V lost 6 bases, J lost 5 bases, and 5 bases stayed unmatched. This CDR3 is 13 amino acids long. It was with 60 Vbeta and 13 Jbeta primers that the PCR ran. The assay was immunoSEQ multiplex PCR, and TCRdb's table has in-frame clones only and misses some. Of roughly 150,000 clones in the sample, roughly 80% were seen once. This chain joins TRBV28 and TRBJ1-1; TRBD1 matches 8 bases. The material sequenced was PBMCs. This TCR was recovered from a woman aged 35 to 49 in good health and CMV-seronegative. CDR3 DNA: TGTGCCAGCAGCCCCACAGGGGGTACTGAAGCTTTCTTT. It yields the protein CASSPTGGTEAFF.